Described below is a single T cell receptor beta chain sequence and its context. Its target antigen remains unknown. It has no much larger one-base neighbor in the sample; base qualities were not kept. TCRbeta CDR3 regions were amplified from genomic DNA using the immunoSEQ Assay, a bias-controlled multiplex PCR. From the authors' description of their analysis: The number of nucleated cells in each sample was estimated by amplification of reference gene primers within the assay. To quantify the absolute abundance of each unique TCRbeta CDR3 rearrangement, sequence reads were collapsed and filtered. For each sample, productive Simpson clonality was calculated by taking the square root of Simpson's diversity index across productive rearrangements. Here the immuneACCESS table is served through TCRdb, limited to in-frame sequences with V and J called. Missing clones are a known gap in these copies; in checked studies unresolved V genes cover under half, and the rest lacks a known reason. For V, J and clone size, that table is used; D and trimming come from the DNA. This sample is represented by 150,000 to 200,000 clones; 90% of them were singletons. The biggest ten clones account for 0.62% of the sample.

At the junction V is shortened by 2 bases and J by 7 bases; bases outside the gene matches: 8. The CDR3 measures 16 amino acids from cysteine to phenylalanine. Left in the record is the CDR3 DNA by itself, 48 bases read in frame from the first base. Based on the germline V gene, the CDR1 and CDR2 sequences are LGHNA and YSLEER. The source of the sample is a study of blood T cell repertoires in COVID-19 (dated by TCRdb to the early 2020s). A note on the overall study: Samples from collaborators originated in the United States, Italy and Spain and spanned both the acute and convalescent phases of COVID-19. The material from the prospective study consisted of cDNA or gDNA derived from T cells, B-cell-depleted T cells, or PBMCs. Subjects who had been exposed to COVID-19, were actively infected with it, or had recovered from it provided the deeply sampled blood TCRbeta repertoires that made up the dataset. The repertoires were released in a freely available public database intended as a resource for research on the immune response to SARS-CoV-2. Samples were obtained from the ongoing ImmuneRACE study (first 160 participants) and from 1,254 subjects provided by 6 global collaborators. The sample metadata nearly always contained a de-identified subject ID, COVID-19 status, age in years and sex. Where available, HLA class I and class II types were obtained from metadata supplied by the sample provider rather than from assay-based typing.

Each collaborating institution followed its own protocols to collect whole blood in K2EDTA tubes. Collaborator samples were shipped for TCRbeta analysis as frozen whole blood, isolated PBMCs, or DNA extracted from either sample type. Results and caveats for the whole study, not just this receptor: The amount of clinical and demographic metadata varied by source and participant and was provided uncurated.

This chain is built from TRBV4-3 and TRBJ2-1, and 10 junction bases match TRBD2. The TCR comes from a middle-aged man with acute or convalescent COVID-19. The material sequenced was peripheral blood. The bases read TGCGCCAGCAGCCAATACTTAGCGGGGGGCAGAAATGAGCAGTTCTTC. Translated, it gives CASSQYLAGGRNEQFF.